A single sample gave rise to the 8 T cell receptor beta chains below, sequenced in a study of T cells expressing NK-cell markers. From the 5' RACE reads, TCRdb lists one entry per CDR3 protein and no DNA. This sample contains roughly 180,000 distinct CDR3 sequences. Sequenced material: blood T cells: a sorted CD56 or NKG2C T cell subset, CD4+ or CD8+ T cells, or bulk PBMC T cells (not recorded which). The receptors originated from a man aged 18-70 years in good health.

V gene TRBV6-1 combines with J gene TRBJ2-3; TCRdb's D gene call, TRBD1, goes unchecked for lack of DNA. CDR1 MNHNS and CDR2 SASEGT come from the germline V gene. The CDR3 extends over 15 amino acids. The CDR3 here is CASSGPRTFTDTQYF.

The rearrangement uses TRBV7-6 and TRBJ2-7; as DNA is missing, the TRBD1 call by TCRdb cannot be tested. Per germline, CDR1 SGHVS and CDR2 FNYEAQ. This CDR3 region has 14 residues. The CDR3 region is CASSLKGGPYEQYF.

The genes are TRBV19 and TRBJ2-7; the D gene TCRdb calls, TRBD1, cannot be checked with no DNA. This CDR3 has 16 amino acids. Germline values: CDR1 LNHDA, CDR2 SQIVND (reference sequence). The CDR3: CASSPGQPSIAYEQYF.

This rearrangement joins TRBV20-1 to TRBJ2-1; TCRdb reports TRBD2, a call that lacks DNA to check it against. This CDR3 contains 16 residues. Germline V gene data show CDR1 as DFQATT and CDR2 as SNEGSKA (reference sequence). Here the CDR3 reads CSAPNSGVGSYNEQFF.

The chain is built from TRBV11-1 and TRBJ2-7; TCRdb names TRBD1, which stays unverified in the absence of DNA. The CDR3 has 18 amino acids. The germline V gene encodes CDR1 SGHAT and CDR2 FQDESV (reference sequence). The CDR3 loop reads CASSPFSGPYVPHYEQYF.

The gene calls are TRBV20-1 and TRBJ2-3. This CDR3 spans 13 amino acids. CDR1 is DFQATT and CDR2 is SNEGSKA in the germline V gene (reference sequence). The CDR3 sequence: CSAPQHDTDTQYF.

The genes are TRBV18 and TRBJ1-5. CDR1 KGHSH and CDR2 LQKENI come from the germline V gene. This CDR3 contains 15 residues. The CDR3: CASSPGWPSDQPQHF.

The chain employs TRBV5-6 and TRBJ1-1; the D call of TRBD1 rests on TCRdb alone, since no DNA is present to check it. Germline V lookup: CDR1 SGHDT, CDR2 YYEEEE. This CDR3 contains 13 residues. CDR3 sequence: CASSWGTGSEAFF. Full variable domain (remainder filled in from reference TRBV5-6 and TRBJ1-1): DAGVTQSPTHLIKTRGQQVTLRCSPKSGHDTVSWYQQALGQGPQFIFQYYEEEERQRGNFPDRFSGHQFPNYSSELNVNALLLGDSALYLCASSWGTGSEAFFGQGTRLTVV.